Shown below are 12 T cell receptor beta chains from a single sample sequenced in a study of T-cell memory formation after mild COVID-19. TCRdb analysed the 5' RACE reads with MiXCR anew, one entry per CDR3 protein. The sample contains 380,000 or so distinct CDR3 sequences, approximately 13% of which appear only once. Sequences were obtained from PBMCs or a T cell subset sorted from them (not recorded which). Source of these receptors: a man between 18 and 29 years old who had mild COVID-19 (a few samples of this study predate the infection). Cell type and time point are not known.

The genes are TRBV6-2 or TRBV6-3 and TRBJ2-7; 9 nucleotides match TRBD1. The CDR3 length is 15 residues. The junction had 11 bases not matched to a gene; V was cut back by 6 bases and J by 5 bases. The germline V gene has CDR1 MNHEY and CDR2 SVGEGT. CDR3 protein: CASSRMLGTGHEQYF. CDR3 nucleotide sequence: TGTGCCAGCAGCCGGATGCTGGGGACAGGGCACGAGCAGTACTTC.

J is TRBJ2-5 and V is TRBV9, with D possibly being TRBD1 (6 bases). The CDR3 has 18 amino acids. Germline V lookup: CDR1 SGDLS, CDR2 YYNGEE. Trimming cost V 0 bases and J 2 bases, with 20 bases left between them. CDR3 coding DNA: TGTGCCAGCAGCGTAGGCTCCGGGCCAGGGGTTCGACAAGAGACCCAGTACTTC. Amino acids: CASSVGSGPGVRQETQYF.

This chain connects TRBV7-2 to TRBJ2-2; D ambiguous. V was pared by 7 bases and J by 8 bases, with 11 bases between. The CDR3 runs 12 residues. Per the germline V gene, CDR1 is SGHTA and CDR2 is FQGNSA. As DNA, the CDR3 is TGTGCCAGCACCTCGACCCGGGGGGAGCTGTTTTTT. Encoded protein: CASTSTRGELFF.

This clonotype showed up just a few times. This chain connects TRBV18 to TRBJ2-2; tentatively, D is TRBD2 (6 bases). CDR1 is KGHSH, CDR2 LQKENI, per germline. V shed 2 bases and J shed 3 bases, with 10 bases lying between them. This CDR3 spans 15 amino acids. CDR3 in DNA: TGTGCCAGCTCACCAGAGGAGGGGTACACCGGGGAGCTGTTTTTT. This encodes CASSPEEGYTGELFF.

The V and J genes are TRBV6-5 and TRBJ2-2; D uncertain. Trimming shortened V by 7 bases and J by 4 bases, and 13 bases separated the two germline ends. CDR3 length: 14 amino acids. Germline V gives CDR1 MNHEY, CDR2 SVGAGI. Here the CDR3 DNA reads TGTGCCAGCACCAAAACCAGTGGCACCGGGGAGCTGTTTTTT. Its protein is CASTKTSGTGELFF.

The chain has TRBV27 and TRBJ2-1; 9 nucleotides agree with TRBD2. Germline assignment: CDR1 MNHEY and CDR2 SMNVEV (reference sequence). This CDR3 comprises 16 residues. V gave up 5 bases and J gave up 8 bases; unmatched junction bases: 13. CDR3 sequence (DNA): TGTGCCAGCAGTCCAAGAGGGGCTAGCGGGGCCCATGAGCAGTTCTTC. It specifies CASSPRGASGAHEQFF.

This clonotype has a handful of counts. The gene calls are TRBV4-1 and TRBJ1-5, with D perhaps matching TRBD1 (6 bases). Looked up from germline, CDR1 is MGHRA and CDR2 is YSYEKL. V shed 4 bases and J shed 1 base, with 11 bases lying between them. This CDR3 region has 15 residues. Written as DNA, the CDR3 is TGCGCCAGCAGCCCGAGGGGGGTCAGCAATCAGCCCCAGCATTTT. The encoded protein is CASSPRGVSNQPQHF.

This clonotype was seen many times. The chain has TRBV7-2 and TRBJ2-1; 12 bases fit TRBD2. Germline V gene sequence: CDR1 SGHTA, CDR2 FQGNSA. The CDR3 runs 16 residues. V shed 2 bases and J 7 bases; nucleotides not matched to a gene: 6. For the CDR3, the DNA is TGTGCCAGCAGCTTAATTCCTAGCGGGGGGGCTAATGAGCAGTTCTTC. Amino acids: CASSLIPSGGANEQFF.

This clonotype was seen a handful of times. The chain recombines TRBV5-4 with TRBJ1-1; 7 nucleotides agree with TRBD1. Germline assignment: CDR1 SGHNT and CDR2 YYREEE (reference sequence). Germline trimming cut 3 bases from V and 3 bases from J; bases unmatched to any gene: 8. The CDR3 runs to 15 residues. CDR3 in amino acids: CASSSKVTGDTEAFF. The CDR3 DNA follows: TGTGCCAGCAGCTCGAAAGTAACAGGGGACACTGAAGCTTTCTTT.

The table lists this clonotype with a few counts. The chain has TRBV7-6 and TRBJ2-5; D possibly uses TRBD1 or TRBD2 (6 bases each). Looked up from germline, CDR1 is SGHVS and CDR2 is FNYEAQ. Trimming removed 1 base from V and 0 bases from J, with 9 bases in between. This CDR3 spans 15 amino acids. The CDR3 DNA sequence: TGTGCCAGCAGCTTAGGGGGGGCCGACCAAGAGACCCAGTACTTC. It encodes CASSLGGADQETQYF. Full variable domain (missing parts from reference TRBV7-6 and TRBJ2-5): GAGVSQSPRYKVTKRGQDVALRCDPISGHVSLYWYRQALGQGPEFLTYFNYEAQQDKSGLPNDRFSAERPEGSISTLTIQRTEQRDSAMYRCASSLGGADQETQYFGPGTRLLVL.

In its sample, this clonotype was seen many times. The genes are TRBV5-1 and TRBJ2-2; tentative D call: TRBD2 (6 bases). Germline-derived CDR1 and CDR2 are SGHRS and YFSETQ. V was pared by 3 bases and J by 4 bases, with 16 bases between. This CDR3 contains 16 residues. The CDR3 coding sequence is TGCGCCAGCAGCTCCAGGGTAGCGGATCTCACCGGGGAGCTGTTTTTT. This sequence encodes CASSSRVADLTGELFF.

The V gene is TRBV20-1, the J gene TRBJ2-5; no clear D. The V and J ends lost 3 bases and 5 bases respectively, with 13 bases between them. Germline V lookup: CDR1 DFQATT, CDR2 SNEGSKA (reference sequence). This CDR3 has 13 residues. CDR3 coding DNA: TGCAGTGCTAGTCTTTGGTTGTCGGAGACCCAGTACTTC. This translates into CSASLWLSETQYF.